The present T cell receptor beta chain was sequenced within a study of glioma-infiltrating T cells. Using RNA template, CDR3s of TCR alpha and beta were amplified with iRepertoire arm-PCR. In TCRdb, the multiplex PCR reads were re-called with MiXCR into one record per CDR3 protein. The sample shows 300,000 to 400,000 distinct CDR3 sequences, around 38% of them seen only once. CDR3 length: 17 amino acids. The V and J ends lost 2 bases and 7 bases respectively, with 18 bases between them. Germline assignment: CDR1 MNHNS and CDR2 SASEGT. This receptor was obtained from a human donor with low-grade glioma or glioblastoma, undergoing nonglioma brain surgery, or in good health (not recorded which). The sample taken for sequencing was glioma tissue, nonneoplastic brain tissue, or PBMCs (not recorded which). V gene TRBV6-1 combines with J gene TRBJ1-6; D ambiguous. For the CDR3, the DNA is TGTGCCAGCAGTGAAAACTGGGAGTACCTTCGGAATTCACCCCTCCACTTT. It specifies CASSENWEYLRNSPLHF.